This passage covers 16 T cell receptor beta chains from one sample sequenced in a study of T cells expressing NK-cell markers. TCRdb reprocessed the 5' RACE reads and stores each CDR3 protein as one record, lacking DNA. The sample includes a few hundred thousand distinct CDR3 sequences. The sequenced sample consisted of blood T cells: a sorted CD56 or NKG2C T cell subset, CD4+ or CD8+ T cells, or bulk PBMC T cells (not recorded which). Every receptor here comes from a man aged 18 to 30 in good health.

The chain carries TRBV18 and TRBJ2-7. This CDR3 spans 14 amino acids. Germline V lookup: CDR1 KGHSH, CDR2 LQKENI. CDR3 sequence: CASSPQRGYYEQYF. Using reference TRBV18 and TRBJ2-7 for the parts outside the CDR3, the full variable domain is NAGVMQNPRHLVRRRGQEARLRCSPMKGHSHVYWYRQLPEEGLKFMVYLQKENIIDESGMPKERFSAEFPKEGPSILRIQQVVRGDSAAYFCASSPQRGYYEQYFGPGTRLTVT.

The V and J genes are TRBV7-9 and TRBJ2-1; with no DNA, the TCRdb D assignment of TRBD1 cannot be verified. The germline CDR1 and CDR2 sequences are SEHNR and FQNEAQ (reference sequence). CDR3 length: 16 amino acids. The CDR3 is CASSLSAGLAQNEQFF.

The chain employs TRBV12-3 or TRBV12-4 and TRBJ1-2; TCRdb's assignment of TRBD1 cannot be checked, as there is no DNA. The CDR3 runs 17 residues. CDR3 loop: CASREGTRERGRTGYTF.

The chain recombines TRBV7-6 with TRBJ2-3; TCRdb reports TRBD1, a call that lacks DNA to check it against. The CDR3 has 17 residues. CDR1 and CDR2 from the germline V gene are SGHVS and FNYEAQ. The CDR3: CASSSFLAGTRADTQYF. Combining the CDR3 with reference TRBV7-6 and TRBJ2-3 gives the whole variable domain GAGVSQSPRYKVTKRGQDVALRCDPISGHVSLYWYRQALGQGPEFLTYFNYEAQQDKSGLPNDRFSAERPEGSISTLTIQRTEQRDSAMYRCASSSFLAGTRADTQYFGPGTRLTVL.

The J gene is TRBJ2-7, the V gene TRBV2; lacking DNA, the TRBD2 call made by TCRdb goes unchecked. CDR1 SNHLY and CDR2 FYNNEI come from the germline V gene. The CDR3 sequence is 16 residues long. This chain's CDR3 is CASTGLAGKSPYEQYF.

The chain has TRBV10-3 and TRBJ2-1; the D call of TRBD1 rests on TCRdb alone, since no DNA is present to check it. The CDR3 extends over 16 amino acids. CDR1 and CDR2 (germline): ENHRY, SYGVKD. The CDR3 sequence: CAIRGAEGVRLNEQFF.

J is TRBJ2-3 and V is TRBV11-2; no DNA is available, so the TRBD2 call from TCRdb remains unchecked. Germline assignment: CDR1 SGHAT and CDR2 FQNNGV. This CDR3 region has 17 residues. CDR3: CASSFPRGRGSTDTQYF.

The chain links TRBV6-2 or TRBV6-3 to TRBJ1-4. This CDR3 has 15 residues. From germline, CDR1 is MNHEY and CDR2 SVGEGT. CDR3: CASSRRTDPNEKLFF.

CDR3 sequence reads: CAISNRGAADTQYF. The chain joins TRBV10-3 to TRBJ2-3; lacking DNA, the TRBD1 call made by TCRdb goes unchecked. The length of the CDR3 is 14 residues. The germline V gene has CDR1 ENHRY and CDR2 SYGVKD.

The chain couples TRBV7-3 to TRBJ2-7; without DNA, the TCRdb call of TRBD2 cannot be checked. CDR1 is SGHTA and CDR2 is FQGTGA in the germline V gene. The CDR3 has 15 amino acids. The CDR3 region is CASSQGRGGFYEQYF.

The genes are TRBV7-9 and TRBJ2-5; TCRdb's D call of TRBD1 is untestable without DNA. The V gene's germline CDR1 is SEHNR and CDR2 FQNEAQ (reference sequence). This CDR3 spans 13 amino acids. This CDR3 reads CASSSPGVETQYF.

CDR3 residues: CASRGGGKDIQYF. The chain combines TRBV28 with TRBJ2-4; the TCRdb call, TRBD2, lacks DNA for checking. This CDR3 region has 13 residues. The germline gives CDR1 MDHEN, CDR2 SYDVKM.

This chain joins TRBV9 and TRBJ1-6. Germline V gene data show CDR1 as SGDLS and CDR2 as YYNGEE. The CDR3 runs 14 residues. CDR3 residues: CASSAGRSNSPLHF.

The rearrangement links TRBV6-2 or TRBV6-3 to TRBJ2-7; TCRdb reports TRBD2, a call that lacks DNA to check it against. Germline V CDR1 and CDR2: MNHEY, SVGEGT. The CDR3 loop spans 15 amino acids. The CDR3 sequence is CASSYAGPLSYEQYF.

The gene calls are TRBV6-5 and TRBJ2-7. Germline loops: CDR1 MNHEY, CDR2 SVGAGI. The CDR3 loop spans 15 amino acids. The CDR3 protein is CASSYVQGGSYEQYF.

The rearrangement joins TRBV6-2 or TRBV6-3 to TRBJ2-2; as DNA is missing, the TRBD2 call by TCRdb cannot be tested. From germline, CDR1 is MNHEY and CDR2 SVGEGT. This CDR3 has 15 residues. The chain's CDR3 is CASSYGLAYTGELFF.